Included here is one T cell receptor beta chain sequence, with context. Primers used in a second PCR of about 6 to 11 cycles were a sample-barcoded 5' primer and a J-beta primer mix. Each cDNA molecule carried a tag from a template-switch adaptor that contained 12 random nucleotides. TCRdb independently ran MiXCR on the 5' RACE reads; one entry per CDR3 protein. Of about 1.8 million distinct CDR3 sequences in the sample, about 49% were seen once. The germline V gene has CDR1 SGHVS and CDR2 FQNEAQ. The CDR3 is 13 residues long. Between the trimmed V and J ends, which lost 4 bases and 7 bases, there was a span of 12 bases. The record originates from a study of blood T cells in healthy people across ages. The overall study: About one barcoded beta molecule per two T cells came from capture by template switching.

The chain employs TRBV7-8 and TRBJ2-3, with D possibly being TRBD2 (5 bases). The material sequenced was blood. The source of this sequence is a woman aged 40 to 50 in good health. CDR3 amino acids: CASSSTGSYTQYF. The CDR3 DNA follows: TGTGCCAGCAGCTCTACGGGATCCTATACGCAGTATTTT.